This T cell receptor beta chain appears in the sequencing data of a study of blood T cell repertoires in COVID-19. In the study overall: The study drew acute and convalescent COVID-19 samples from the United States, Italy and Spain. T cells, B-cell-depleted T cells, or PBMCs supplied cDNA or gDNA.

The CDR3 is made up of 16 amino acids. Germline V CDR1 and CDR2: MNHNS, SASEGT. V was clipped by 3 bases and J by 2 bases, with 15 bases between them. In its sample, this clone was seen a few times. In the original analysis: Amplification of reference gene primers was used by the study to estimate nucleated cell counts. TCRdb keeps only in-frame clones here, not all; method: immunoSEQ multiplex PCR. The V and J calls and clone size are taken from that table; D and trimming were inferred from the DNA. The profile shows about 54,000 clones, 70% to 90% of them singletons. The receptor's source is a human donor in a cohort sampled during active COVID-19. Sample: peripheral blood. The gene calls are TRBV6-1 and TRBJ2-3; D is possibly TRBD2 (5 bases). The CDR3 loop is CASSDEGQRPTDTQYF. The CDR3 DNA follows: TGTGCCAGCAGTGATGAGGGTCAACGACCCACAGATACGCAGTATTTT.